This T cell receptor (beta chain) derives from a study of blood T cell repertoires in COVID-19. Study at large: COVID-19 samples from acute and convalescent phases originated in the United States, Italy and Spain. T cells, B-cell-depleted T cells, or PBMCs supplied cDNA or gDNA.

This CDR3 has 13 residues. The V segment lost 7 bases and the J segment 3 bases; nucleotides outside the gene matches: 5. From germline, CDR1 is SQVTM and CDR2 ANQGSEA. The protocol was immunoSEQ multiplex PCR, while the TCRdb copy is restricted to in-frame clones and leaves out a portion. This table holds some 50,000 clones, roughly 70% found once. This clone was observed at least ten times. The chain links TRBV29-1 to TRBJ2-1; TRBD1 matches 8 bases. The TCR comes from an older woman with acute or convalescent COVID-19. Input material: peripheral blood. The CDR3 DNA reads TGCAGCGACGTCGACAGGGGCTACAATGAGCAGTTCTTC. The encoded protein is CSDVDRGYNEQFF.